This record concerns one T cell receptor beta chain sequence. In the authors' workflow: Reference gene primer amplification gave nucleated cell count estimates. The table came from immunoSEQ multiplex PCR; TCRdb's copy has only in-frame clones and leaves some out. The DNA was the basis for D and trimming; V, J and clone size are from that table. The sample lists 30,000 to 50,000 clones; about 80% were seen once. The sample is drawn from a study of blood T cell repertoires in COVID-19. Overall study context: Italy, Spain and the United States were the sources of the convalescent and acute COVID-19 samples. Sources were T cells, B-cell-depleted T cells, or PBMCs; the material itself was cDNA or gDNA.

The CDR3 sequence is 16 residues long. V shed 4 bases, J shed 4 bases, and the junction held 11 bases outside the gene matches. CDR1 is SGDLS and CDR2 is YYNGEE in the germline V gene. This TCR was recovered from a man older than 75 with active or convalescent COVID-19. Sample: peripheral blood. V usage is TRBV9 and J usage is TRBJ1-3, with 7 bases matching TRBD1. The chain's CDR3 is CASSTRQGPSGNTIYF. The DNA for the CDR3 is TGTGCCAGCAGCACCCGACAGGGTCCGTCCGGAAACACCATATATTTT. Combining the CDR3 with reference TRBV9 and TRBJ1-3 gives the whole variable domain DSGVTQTPKHLITATGQRVTLRCSPRSGDLSVYWYQQSLDQGLQFLIQYYNGEERAKGNILERFSAQQFPDLHSELNLSSLELGDSALYFCASSTRQGPSGNTIYFGEGSWLTVV.